The 27 T cell receptor beta chains given below trace back to one sample, sequenced in a study of OX40 agonist ivuxolimab in advanced cancers. Produced via immunoSEQ multiplex PCR; TCRdb's table is partial and in-frame only. This sample has 100,000 to 120,000 clones, with roughly nine tenths found just once. This specimen was CD4+ or CD8+ T cells sorted from blood, taken in a trial of the OX40 agonist ivuxolimab. The receptors were sampled from an adult with an advanced solid tumor such as melanoma, head and neck, liver or kidney cancer.

This chain joins TRBV4-3 and TRBJ2-3; D is possibly TRBD2 (5 bases). CDR1 and CDR2 from the germline V gene are LGHNA and YSLEER. This CDR3 region has 15 residues. Trimming pared 4 bases from V and 7 bases from J, leaving 18 bases between. The CDR3 coding sequence is TGCGCCAGCAGCCTTGCTGTGGGGAGCGCCAATACGCAGTATTTT. Protein product: CASSLAVGSANTQYF.

The V and J genes are TRBV14 and TRBJ1-2; D not resolved. CDR3 length: 17 amino acids. The V and J ends lost 4 bases and 4 bases respectively, with 22 bases between them. Germline V lookup: CDR1 SGHDN, CDR2 FVKESK. As DNA, the CDR3 is TGTGCCAGCAGCCCACCGGGCGCCTCGGGCAGTATCTATGGCTACACCTTC. Translating it yields CASSPPGASGSIYGYTF. The full variable domain, completed using reference TRBV14 and TRBJ1-2, is EAGVTQFPSHSVIEKGQTVTLRCDPISGHDNLYWYRRVMGKEIKFLLHFVKESKQDESGMPNNRFLAERTGGTYSTLKVQPAELEDSGVYFCASSPPGASGSIYGYTFGSGTRLTVV.

V usage is TRBV18 and J usage is TRBJ1-2, with D possibly TRBD1 on 5 matching bases. The CDR3 sequence is 18 residues long. The V end was cut by 3 bases, the J end by 4 bases, with 24 bases between. The germline gives CDR1 KGHSH, CDR2 LQKENI. The CDR3 DNA is TGTGCCAGCTCACCCACCGGGACGGCGACGCCCTATCTCTATGGCTACACCTTC. Encoded protein: CASSPTGTATPYLYGYTF.

The rearrangement links TRBV5-1 to TRBJ1-2, with D perhaps TRBD1 (5 bases). Germline V gene sequence: CDR1 SGHRS, CDR2 YFSETQ. V shed 1 base and J shed 4 bases, with 14 bases lying between them. The CDR3 length is 15 residues. Here the CDR3 DNA reads TGCGCCAGCAGCTTGCCGGGGGGTGGTAGCTATGGCTACACCTTC. This sequence encodes CASSLPGGGSYGYTF.

The chain has TRBV11-2 and TRBJ2-1; 16 bases agree with TRBD2. The CDR3 extends over 17 amino acids. CDR1 and CDR2 from the germline V gene are SGHAT and FQNNGV. After removal of 5 bases from V and 6 bases from J, the junction contained 7 bases not matched to a gene. The CDR3 here is CASSQGLAGGFGNEQFF. CDR3 in DNA: TGTGCCAGCAGCCAGGGACTAGCGGGAGGGTTTGGCAATGAGCAGTTCTTC.

This sequence joins TRBV30 and TRBJ1-4; the D gene is possibly TRBD1 (5 bases). The germline CDR1 and CDR2 sequences are GTSNPN and SVGIG (reference sequence). The CDR3 covers 14 residues. Trimming took off 3 bases at V and 5 bases at J, with 13 bases between the two ends. The CDR3 DNA reads TGTGCCTGGAGACCCCGGGACTTCAATGAAAAACTGTTTTTT. It codes for CAWRPRDFNEKLFF.

The V gene is TRBV27, the J gene TRBJ2-3, with D possibly TRBD1 on 5 matching bases. The CDR3 totals 16 residues. The V end lost 3 bases, the J end lost 2 bases, and 15 bases lay between the germline ends. Per the germline V gene, CDR1 is MNHEY and CDR2 is SMNVEV (reference sequence). CDR3 sequence reads: CASSFLDGAITDTQYF. DNA of the CDR3: TGTGCCAGCAGTTTTCTGGATGGGGCGATCACAGATACGCAGTATTTT.

The genes are TRBV4-2 and TRBJ1-2; D is unclear. The V gene's germline CDR1 is LGHNA and CDR2 YNFKEQ. CDR3 length: 15 residues. Trimming cost V 1 base and J 5 bases, with 14 bases left between them. This chain's CDR3 is CASSQVVSPGYGYTF. The CDR3 DNA sequence: TGTGCCAGCAGCCAAGTAGTGAGCCCCGGTTATGGCTACACCTTC.

The V gene is TRBV19, the J gene TRBJ1-5, with a weak D call TRBD1 (6 bases). CDR3 size: 15 residues. Germline loops: CDR1 LNHDA, CDR2 SQIVND (reference sequence). V lost 4 bases and J 0 bases, leaving 10 bases between the germline ends. The CDR3 nucleotides are TGTGCCAGTAGTAAGGGACACCATAGCAATCAGCCCCAGCATTTT. Translation gives CASSKGHHSNQPQHF.

This clone was detected only a few times. The genes are TRBV30 and TRBJ1-4; no reliable D call. Between the trimmed V and J ends, which lost 2 bases and 4 bases, there was a span of 11 bases. Germline assignment: CDR1 GTSNPN and CDR2 SVGIG (reference sequence). The CDR3 is 14 amino acids. CDR3: CAWSRGRINEKLFF. The CDR3 bases are TGTGCCTGGAGTAGAGGACGGATTAATGAAAAACTGTTTTTT.

The chain employs TRBV18 and TRBJ2-5, with unresolved D. The CDR3 totals 13 residues. Germline CDR1 KGHSH, CDR2 LQKENI. The V end lost 4 bases, the J end lost 1 base, and 7 bases lay between the germline ends. In nucleotides, the CDR3 is TGTGCCAGCTCACGACTGTTCCAAGAGACCCAGTACTTC. This codes for CASSRLFQETQYF. The entire variable domain, with the rest obtained from reference TRBV18 and TRBJ2-5, is as follows: NAGVMQNPRHLVRRRGQEARLRCSPMKGHSHVYWYRQLPEEGLKFMVYLQKENIIDESGMPKERFSAEFPKEGPSILRIQQVVRGDSAAYFCASSRLFQETQYFGPGTRLLVL.

This rearrangement joins TRBV5-6 to TRBJ1-1, with TRBD1 matching over 10 bases. CDR1 SGHDT and CDR2 YYEEEE come from the germline V gene. The CDR3 extends over 15 amino acids. Unmatched junction bases numbered 6, after V lost 5 bases and J lost 2 bases. For the CDR3, the DNA is TGTGCCAGCAGGCGGGACAGGGGATCAAACACTGAAGCTTTCTTT. Translated, it gives CASRRDRGSNTEAFF.

The chain employs TRBV6-5 and TRBJ1-1; D ambiguous. Trimming cost V 3 bases and J 5 bases, with 4 bases left between them. The CDR3 runs 11 residues. Germline CDR1 is MNHEY and CDR2 is SVGAGI. CDR3 nucleotides: TGTGCCAGCAGTTATCATACTGAAGCTTTCTTT. This gives the protein CASSYHTEAFF.

The chain joins TRBV7-2 to TRBJ2-1, with a tentative D call TRBD1 (6 bases). The germline V gene encodes CDR1 SGHTA and CDR2 FQGNSA. The V and J ends lost 0 bases and 2 bases respectively, with 8 bases between them. CDR3 length: 15 residues. The CDR3 protein is CASSLAKGAYNEQFF. The CDR3 nucleotides are TGTGCCAGCAGCTTAGCGAAGGGGGCCTACAATGAGCAGTTCTTC.

This clone occurred a few times. For the CDR3, the DNA is TGTGCCAGCAGCGTAGGCACCATGGGGGGGATTGACTATGGCTACACCTTC. Protein product: CASSVGTMGGIDYGYTF. This rearrangement joins TRBV7-9 to TRBJ1-2, with D maybe TRBD1 (5 bases). V lost 5 bases and J lost 3, with 22 bases in between. Germline V gives CDR1 SEHNR, CDR2 FQNEAQ (reference sequence). The length of the CDR3 is 17 residues.

The V call is TRBV5-1, the J call TRBJ2-7, with TRBD2 as a possible D gene (5 bases). There are 13 residues in the CDR3. V shed 5 bases and J shed 5 bases, with 14 bases lying between them. CDR1 is SGHRS and CDR2 is YFSETQ in the germline V gene. This CDR3 is CASSLESGNEQYF. CDR3 DNA sequence: TGCGCCAGCAGTCTGGAGTCCGGGAACGAGCAGTACTTC.

DNA for the CDR3: TGTGCCAGCAGCTTGAGACGGGGGGGATCCACAGATACGCAGTATTTT. Its protein is CASSLRRGGSTDTQYF. The rearrangement links TRBV5-4 to TRBJ2-3, with 8 bases aligning to TRBD2. Germline CDR1 is SGHNT and CDR2 is YYREEE (reference sequence). The CDR3 spans 16 residues. V gave up 1 base and J gave up 2 bases; unmatched junction bases: 6.

The V gene is TRBV2, the J gene TRBJ2-2; D possibly uses TRBD1 or TRBD2 (5 bases each). The V gene lost 7 bases and the J gene lost 7 bases, with 19 bases spanning the gap. The CDR3 has 15 amino acids. CDR1 and CDR2 from the germline V gene are SNHLY and FYNNEI. The CDR3 DNA reads as TGTGCCAGCAACCGGGACGCAGTAAGCAACGGGGAGCTGTTTTTT. Translated, it gives CASNRDAVSNGELFF.

CDR3 region: CASSPSGTGSYEQYF. For the CDR3, the DNA is TGTGCCAGCAGCCCGAGCGGGACAGGGAGCTACGAGCAGTACTTC. This chain connects TRBV7-2 to TRBJ2-7, with 9 nucleotides matching TRBD1. There are 15 residues in the CDR3. CDR1 and CDR2 from the germline V gene are SGHTA and FQGNSA. Germline trimming cut 5 bases from V and 3 bases from J; bases unmatched to any gene: 8.

This rearrangement joins TRBV5-1 to TRBJ2-1; no clear D gene. The CDR3 runs 15 residues. V was trimmed by 4 bases and J by 4 bases, leaving 15 bases between them. From germline, CDR1 is SGHRS and CDR2 YFSETQ. The CDR3, as DNA: TGCGCCAGCAGCCTCGCCCTAGGCTCTTACAATGAGCAGTTCTTC. The encoded protein is CASSLALGSYNEQFF.

The V call is TRBV5-8, the J call TRBJ1-4, with D perhaps matching TRBD1 (6 bases). Germline CDR1 reads SGHTS; CDR2 reads YDEGEE. CDR3 size: 15 residues. Trimming removed 5 bases from V and 1 base from J, with 12 bases in between. The CDR3 region has the DNA TGTGCCAGCAGGACTTTAGGGGGAACTAATGAAAAACTGTTTTTT. Its translation is CASRTLGGTNEKLFF.

The CDR3 DNA reads as TGCGCCAGCAGCCAGGGATCCGGGACAGGGGGCGAGCAGTACTTC. This translates into CASSQGSGTGGEQYF. The V gene is TRBV4-3, the J gene TRBJ2-7; 11 positions match TRBD1. This CDR3 has 15 residues. The germline V gene has CDR1 LGHNA and CDR2 YSLEER. Unmatched junction bases numbered 7, after V lost 3 bases and J lost 6 bases.

The chain carries TRBV7-9 and TRBJ2-3; 9 bases fit TRBD1. The CDR3 is 15 residues long. Germline lookup yields CDR1 SEHNR and CDR2 FQNEAQ (reference sequence). Germline trimming cut 7 bases from V and 3 bases from J; bases unmatched to any gene: 8. CDR3 nucleotides: TGTGCCAGCACCGCGGTAGGGACAGGGACAGATACGCAGTATTTT. This encodes CASTAVGTGTDTQYF.

The chain joins TRBV7-2 to TRBJ1-1; no reliable D call. V lost 6 bases to trimming and J lost 8 bases, with 7 bases between them. The CDR3 consists of 10 residues. The germline gives CDR1 SGHTA, CDR2 FQGNSA. The CDR3 protein is CASRLTEAFF. The DNA of the CDR3 is TGTGCCAGCAGATTAACCGAAGCTTTCTTT.

The chain employs TRBV7-2 and TRBJ2-2, with TRBD2 matching 13 bases. After removal of 4 bases from V and 4 bases from J, the junction contained 3 bases not matched to a gene. The CDR3 runs 16 residues. The germline V gene encodes CDR1 SGHTA and CDR2 FQGNSA. The CDR3 here is CASSSRTSGGTGELFF. CDR3 DNA: TGTGCCAGCAGCTCGCGGACTAGCGGGGGCACCGGGGAGCTGTTTTTT.

This clone occurred once. The V and J genes are TRBV29-1 and TRBJ2-2; D is possibly TRBD2 (7 bases). The germline CDR1 and CDR2 sequences are SQVTM and ANQGSEA. The CDR3 consists of 14 residues. V shed 3 bases and J shed 3 bases, with 11 bases lying between them. The CDR3 region has the DNA TGCAGCGTTGATTGGGGGGGCGACACCGGGGAGCTGTTTTTT. Protein: CSVDWGGDTGELFF.

This clone qualifies as medium-sized. This chain joins TRBV6-1 and TRBJ1-6; 8 nucleotides agree with TRBD1. V shed 10 bases and J 10 bases; nucleotides not matched to a gene: 9. The V gene's germline CDR1 is MNHNS and CDR2 SASEGT. This CDR3 contains 13 residues. The CDR3 region has the DNA TGTGCCACCGGACAGGGTTCCGGATCACCCCTCCACTTT. As protein: CATGQGSGSPLHF.